This T cell receptor (beta chain) was captured in a study of glioma-infiltrating T cells after dendritic cell vaccination. Study-wide background: Treatment, given 2003 to 2012, was autologous tumor lysate-pulsed dendritic cell vaccination. At biweekly intervals, patients got three intradermal dendritic cell vaccine injections. Study findings and constraints: No direct clonality-survival link was found; a diverse polyclonal response may matter.

This clone was detected only once. Antigen unknown. Primers: 60 V beta forward and 13 J beta reverse. The assay was immunoSEQ multiplex PCR, and TCRdb's table has in-frame clones only and misses some. The table has fewer than 85,000 clones, 65% to 90% seen once. The CDR3 is 12 amino acids. Germline CDR1 SQVTM, CDR2 ANQGSEA. Deletions cut 6 bases from V and 4 bases from J, with 12 bases between. This clonotype originated in a human donor with glioblastoma. The sequencing here drew on blood, taken before dendritic cell vaccination. The chain is built from TRBV29-1 and TRBJ1-2, with a weak D call TRBD1 (5 bases). Here the CDR3 reads CSVPTETYGYTF. The CDR3 DNA follows: TGCAGCGTCCCGACAGAAACCTATGGCTACACCTTC.